The source of this T cell receptor beta chain is a study of cytomegalovirus exposure and HLA in healthy donors. PCR primers comprised 60 Vbeta and 13 Jbeta primers. Using immunoSEQ multiplex PCR, the repertoire was profiled, and TCRdb retains in-frame clones only, with some absent. Found here are over 150,000 clones, less than 90% of them singletons; the top ten hold 0.2% to 0.3%. The V gene's germline CDR1 is SGHRS and CDR2 YFSETQ. The germline V and J ends were trimmed by 1 base and 6 bases, with 13 bases remaining between them. The CDR3 extends over 15 amino acids. The chain employs TRBV5-1 and TRBJ1-4, with a possible D match to TRBD1 (5 bases). The receptor's source is a girl under three years old in good health and CMV-seronegative. The sequenced material came from PBMCs. The CDR3 DNA reads as TGCGCCAGCAGCTTGTACCTCAGGGAGGATGAAAAACTGTTTTTT. It yields the protein CASSLYLREDEKLFF.